These 2 T cell receptor beta chains were all obtained from the same sample, sequenced in a study of T cells after yellow fever vaccination. A single record per CDR3 protein comes from TCRdb applying MiXCR to the 5' RACE reads. The sample consists of approximately 330,000 distinct CDR3 sequences, about 4% of them appearing once. The sample here was PBMCs, taken 5 days after the yellow fever booster vaccination. The receptors stem from a young man who received the YFV17D yellow fever vaccine.

This clonotype was seen a few times. The chain employs TRBV20-1 and TRBJ2-7, with a tentative D call TRBD1 (5 bases). The CDR3 is 12 residues long. Trimming took 3 bases from V and 7 from J, leaving 13 bases between them. Germline CDR1 is DFQATT and CDR2 is SNEGSKA (reference sequence). CDR3 protein: CSARRQGREQYF. CDR3 DNA: TGCAGTGCTAGGCGGCAGGGTCGAGAGCAGTACTTC.

Many counts were recorded for this clonotype. The chain joins TRBV5-1 to TRBJ1-1, with D possibly being TRBD1 (5 bases). Germline V gene lookup returns CDR1 SGHRS and CDR2 YFSETQ. Trimming cost V 0 bases and J 5 bases, with 11 bases left between them. CDR3 length equals 14 residues. The CDR3 DNA reads as TGCGCCAGCAGCTTGGAACCAAGGGGAACTGAAGCTTTCTTT. Its protein product is CASSLEPRGTEAFF.